Following are 14 T cell receptor beta chains from one sample sequenced in a study of T-cell reconstitution after alpha-beta-depleted transplantation in children. Unique molecular identifiers tagged the TCRbeta library. MiXCR, applied by TCRdb to the PCR reads, yields one record per CDR3 protein. Of fewer than 700,000 distinct CDR3 sequences listed, 13% were seen once; the top ten hold about 2.2%. Sequences were derived from PBMCs, mostly from graft donor cells, sampled 360 days after TCRalphabeta/CD19-depleted stem cell transplant. The receptors shown here come from a male patient younger than 18 who had a stem cell transplant for acute myeloid leukemia, so the T cells may come from the graft donor.

This clonotype came up many times. The V and J genes are TRBV5-4 and TRBJ2-1; 11 bases match TRBD2. The V and J ends lost 4 bases and 8 bases, in that order; junction bases with no gene match: 11. CDR3 length: 16 amino acids. Germline values: CDR1 SGHNT, CDR2 YYREEE (reference sequence). This CDR3 is CASSPRLAGGSDEQFF. The DNA for the CDR3 is TGTGCCAGCAGCCCGAGGCTAGCGGGAGGTAGCGATGAGCAGTTCTTC.

This clonotype was counted ten times or more. The rearrangement joins TRBV7-6 to TRBJ2-2, with 7 positions matching TRBD2. The CDR3 runs 13 residues. J was trimmed by 6 bases and V by 4 bases; bases with no gene match: 2. Per the germline V gene, CDR1 is SGHVS and CDR2 is FNYEAQ. The CDR3 nucleotides are TGTGCCAGCAGCTCCGGACTAGCCGGGGAGCTGTTTTTT. This sequence encodes CASSSGLAGELFF.

This clonotype was seen a handful of times. This chain connects TRBV4-3 to TRBJ2-2, with D unresolved. The CDR3 is 15 residues long. Germline lookup yields CDR1 LGHNA and CDR2 YSLEER. V lost 4 bases to trimming and J lost 1 base, with 10 bases between them. The CDR3 is CASSPPKGNTGELFF. The CDR3 nucleotides read TGCGCCAGCAGCCCCCCTAAGGGGAACACCGGGGAGCTGTTTTTT.

J is TRBJ2-3 and V is TRBV20-1; tentatively, D is TRBD2 (5 bases). Germline values: CDR1 DFQATT, CDR2 SNEGSKA (reference sequence). CDR3 length: 12 amino acids. The CDR3 protein is CICTRGRDTQYF. The CDR3 DNA is TGCATTTGTACTAGAGGCAGAGATACGCAGTATTTT.

The table lists this clonotype with many counts. The CDR3 reads CSYRGEVTDTQYF. For the CDR3, the DNA is TGCAGCTATAGGGGAGAGGTCACAGATACGCAGTATTTT. The chain joins TRBV20-1 to TRBJ2-3; D possibly matches TRBD1 or TRBD2 (5 bases each). The CDR3 is 13 amino acids. Germline CDR1 is DFQATT and CDR2 is SNEGSKA (reference sequence).

This clonotype was detected many times. This chain joins TRBV6-2 or TRBV6-3 and TRBJ2-3; D may be TRBD1 (5 bases). Germline CDR1 is MNHEY and CDR2 is SVGEGT. Trimming cost V 4 bases and J 8 bases, with 7 bases left between them. The CDR3 totals 11 residues. The CDR3 DNA sequence: TGTGCCAGCAGTTCAGGGCCTACGCAGTATTTT. Translated, it gives CASSSGPTQYF.

This clonotype occurred many times. The gene calls are TRBV5-1 and TRBJ2-6; D uncertain. Germline loops: CDR1 SGHRS, CDR2 YFSETQ. The CDR3 runs 15 residues. V lost 2 bases, J lost 0 bases, and 6 bases lay in between. CDR3 in amino acids: CASSLQISGANVLTF. The CDR3 DNA is TGCGCCAGCAGCTTACAGATCTCTGGGGCCAACGTCCTGACTTTC.

The sample holds many counts of this clonotype. The chain carries TRBV28 and TRBJ2-5; no definite D call. V gave up 3 bases and J gave up 5 bases, with 4 bases separating them. Germline values: CDR1 MDHEN, CDR2 SYDVKM. The CDR3 totals 11 residues. The CDR3 coding sequence is TGTGCCAGCAGTTTGTTTGAGACCCAGTACTTC. Its protein is CASSLFETQYF.

The CDR3 loop is CASSQGPYTTHTDTQYF. CDR3 DNA sequence: TGCGCCAGCAGCCAAGGACCTTATACGACCCACACAGATACGCAGTATTTT. The chain has TRBV4-3 and TRBJ2-3; D gene ambiguous. The CDR3 is made up of 17 amino acids. V shed 1 base and J shed 2 bases, with 16 bases lying between them. CDR1 and CDR2 (germline): LGHNA, YSLEER.

There are many counts of this clonotype. The V call is TRBV11-2, the J call TRBJ2-1; 13 nucleotides agree with TRBD2. This CDR3 comprises 15 residues. Germline V lookup: CDR1 SGHAT, CDR2 FQNNGV. Trimming removed 5 bases from V and 8 bases from J; junction bases left unmatched: 6. CDR3 bases: TGTGCCAGCAGCGTTACGACTAGCGGGAGGTATGAGCAGTTCTTC. Amino acids: CASSVTTSGRYEQFF.

This clonotype has just a few counts. This rearrangement joins TRBV9 to TRBJ2-7, with TRBD1 identical over 9 bases. Germline V gene lookup returns CDR1 SGDLS and CDR2 YYNGEE. The ends lost 4 bases at V and 4 bases at J; junction bases unmatched: 6. The CDR3 spans 14 residues. CDR3 nucleotides: TGTGCCAGCAGCTCCAGAGGGACAGGGTACGAGCAGTACTTC. Translating it yields CASSSRGTGYEQYF. The variable domain in full, with the rest retrieved from reference TRBV9 and TRBJ2-7, is DSGVTQTPKHLITATGQRVTLRCSPRSGDLSVYWYQQSLDQGLQFLIQYYNGEERAKGNILERFSAQQFPDLHSELNLSSLELGDSALYFCASSSRGTGYEQYFGPGTRLTVT.

The V and J genes are TRBV6-1 and TRBJ2-1, with TRBD2 identical over 9 bases. Germline trimming cut 2 bases from V and 1 base from J; bases unmatched to any gene: 6. The germline CDR1 and CDR2 sequences are MNHNS and SASEGT. This CDR3 is built from 17 residues. The CDR3 DNA reads as TGTGCCAGCAGTGAACCGGGACTAGCTCCGTCCTACAATGAGCAGTTCTTC. It specifies CASSEPGLAPSYNEQFF.

A word on this clonotype: This may come from a read error, since a much larger clone is one base off. V gene TRBV12-3 or TRBV12-4 combines with J gene TRBJ2-7; D perhaps matches TRBD1 (6 bases). CDR3 length: 13 residues. The CDR3 nucleotides are TGTGCCAGCATTCCCAGGGGTACCTACGAGCGGTACTTC. It is translated as CASIPRGTYERYF.

This rearrangement joins TRBV20-1 to TRBJ2-2; 11 nucleotides line up with TRBD2. The CDR3 loop spans 16 amino acids. V shed 5 bases and J 0 bases; nucleotides not matched to a gene: 5. Germline V gene data show CDR1 as DFQATT and CDR2 as SNEGSKA (reference sequence). Written as DNA, the CDR3 is TGCAGTGCTTTTATAGCGGGAGGGCCGAACACCGGGGAGCTGTTTTTT. This translates into CSAFIAGGPNTGELFF.